These T cell receptor beta chains were read from a single sample in a study of metastatic and nonmetastatic thyroid tumors. TCRdb re-called the PCR reads with MiXCR. This sample carries 20,000 or so clones, about 10% of them seen once, and the ten largest clones take less than 8%. Material: blood. These receptors all stem from a female donor with papillary thyroid cancer or a benign thyroid nodule (not recorded which). Some clones in this sample may be carry-over from other donors' samples. Both conserved end residues are part of each CDR3. Each record gives: V gene, clone size, J gene, D gene, CDR3 protein, CDR3 DNA. The D gene is left open where the match is weak. Not every row has a clone size; where given, it reads once, few, many or a size class.

TRBV3-1	many	TRBJ2-2	NA	CASSQNRGEMFF	TGTGCCAGCAGCCAAAATCGAGGGGAGATGTTTTTT
TRBV10-1	medium-sized	TRBJ2-7	TRBD1	CASSFGTAYEQYF	TGCGCCAGCAGTTTCGGGACAGCGTACGAGCAGTACTTC
TRBV4-1	NA	TRBJ2-7	TRBD2	CASSPDEIASGRDAQYF	TGCGCCAGCAGCCCGGACGAGATCGCTAGCGGAAGGGATGCGCAGTACTTC
TRBV5-1	many	TRBJ2-1	TRBD2	CASSFPTSGPYNEQFF	TGCGCCAGCAGCTTCCCGACTAGCGGGCCGTACAATGAGCAGTTCTTC
TRBV13	many	TRBJ2-3	NA	CASSAKSGGGYADTQYF	TGTGCCAGCAGCGCCAAGTCGGGCGGAGGCTACGCAGATACGCAGTATTTT
TRBV28	many	TRBJ1-6	NA	CASSFFSGTLPYSPLHF	TGTGCCAGCAGTTTTTTTTCCGGGACCCTACCGTATTCACCCCTCCACTTT
TRBV2	many	TRBJ1-4	NA	CASRLASSPEKLFF	TGTGCCAGCCGCTTGGCGTCCTCGCCCGAAAAACTGTTTTTT
TRBV4-3	many	TRBJ2-3	NA	CASSPLSGARDTQYF	TGCGCCAGCAGCCCCTTGAGCGGCGCACGGGATACGCAGTATTTT
TRBV19	many	TRBJ2-2	NA	CASSTGHLNTGELFF	TGTGCCAGTAGTACTGGACACCTGAACACCGGGGAGCTGTTTTTT
TRBV20-1	NA	TRBJ2-7	NA	CSARLASPLVCEQYF	TGCAGTGCTAGACTAGCGAGTCCCCTAGTATGTGAGCAGTACTTC
TRBV7-2	many	TRBJ2-7	TRBD1	CASSLAGTGGIYEQYF	TGTGCCAGCAGCTTAGCGGGAACAGGGGGTATTTACGAGCAGTACTTC
TRBV5-1	many	TRBJ2-1	TRBD2	CASSNAAGGNWNEQFF	TGCGCCAGCAGCAATGCAGCGGGAGGGAATTGGAATGAGCAGTTCTTC
TRBV10-3	many	TRBJ1-2	TRBD1	CAMGQNLYGYTF	TGTGCCATGGGACAGAACCTCTATGGCTACACCTTC
TRBV7-9	many	TRBJ2-2	NA	CASSSQVVGELFF	TGTGCCAGCAGCTCCCAGGTGGTTGGGGAGCTGTTTTTT
TRBV19	few	TRBJ1-1	NA	CASSFRGEDTEAFF	TGTGCCAGTAGTTTTCGGGGAGAGGACACTGAAGCTTTCTTT
TRBV6-4	medium-sized	TRBJ2-3	TRBD2	CASSDGTSGPDTQYF	TGTGCCAGCAGTGACGGGACTAGCGGGCCAGATACGCAGTATTTT
TRBV19	many	TRBJ2-7	NA	CASSIRGLTHEQYF	TGTGCCAGTAGTATAAGGGGTTTGACCCACGAGCAGTACTTC
TRBV20-1	many	TRBJ1-6	TRBD1	CSARVRDRYSPLHF	TGCAGTGCTAGGGTCCGGGACAGATATTCACCCCTCCACTTT
TRBV6-4	few	TRBJ2-1	TRBD2	CASRPEGTSGREVFF	TGTGCCAGCAGACCTGAAGGGACTAGCGGGAGGGAGGTGTTCTTC
TRBV20-1	NA	TRBJ2-5	NA	CSAPRAPAETQYF	TGCAGTGCTCCTAGGGCCCCCGCCGAGACCCAGTACTTC
TRBV25-1	medium-sized	TRBJ2-1	TRBD2	CASSPSGDYNEQFF	TGTGCCAGCAGTCCTAGCGGAGACTACAATGAGCAGTTCTTC
TRBV3-1	many	TRBJ1-1	NA	CASSQEGTMNTEAFF	TGTGCCAGCAGCCAAGAGGGGACCATGAACACTGAAGCTTTCTTT
TRBV5-4	many	TRBJ2-1	NA	CASRPTPGSYNEQFF	TGTGCCAGCAGACCCACCCCAGGCTCCTACAATGAGCAGTTCTTC
TRBV15	many	TRBJ2-1	TRBD2	CATTQRPSGGGEQFF	TGTGCCACCACTCAGCGGCCTAGCGGGGGCGGTGAGCAGTTCTTC
TRBV29-1	NA	TRBJ1-4	NA	CSVEDRSREKLFF	TGCAGCGTTGAAGACAGATCTCGGGAAAAACTGTTTTTT
TRBV2	many	TRBJ1-1	TRBD1	CASRGTVNTEAFF	TGTGCCAGCAGAGGGACAGTGAACACTGAAGCTTTCTTT
TRBV19	many	TRBJ1-4	NA	CASSILQGAEKLFF	TGTGCCAGTAGTATCCTACAGGGTGCTGAAAAACTGTTTTTT
TRBV20-1	many	TRBJ1-3	NA	CSAREDRGNTIYF	TGCAGTGCTAGAGAGGACAGAGGAAACACCATATATTTT
TRBV20-1	many	TRBJ2-7	NA	CSARDLTRETYEQYF	TGCAGTGCTAGAGATCTTACCAGGGAGACCTACGAGCAGTACTTC
TRBV19	many	TRBJ1-5	NA	CASSIRGSDQPQHF	TGTGCCAGTAGTATAAGAGGGTCGGATCAGCCCCAGCATTTT
TRBV5-1	many	TRBJ2-5	TRBD2	CASSFGLAGGQETQYF	TGCGCCAGCAGCTTCGGACTAGCGGGAGGCCAAGAGACCCAGTACTTC
TRBV7-9	many	TRBJ2-1	TRBD1	CASSNGQGGNEQFF	TGTGCCAGCAGCAACGGACAGGGGGGAAATGAGCAGTTCTTC
TRBV20-1	many	TRBJ2-7	NA	CSARGQYYEQYF	TGCAGTGCTAGAGGACAGTACTACGAGCAGTACTTC
TRBV27	many	TRBJ1-4	NA	CASSSPTREGEKLFF	TGTGCCAGCAGTTCACCTACTAGGGAAGGCGAAAAACTGTTTTTT
TRBV6-4	few	TRBJ1-1	NA	CASSDSRYTEAFF	TGCGCCAGCAGTGATTCGAGGTACACTGAAGCTTTCTTT
TRBV19	NA	TRBJ2-7	NA	CASSITGRHEQYF	TGTGCCAGTAGTATTACAGGGAGGCACGAGCAGTACTTC
TRBV5-1	many	TRBJ1-4	NA	CASSRGRGGPGGEKLFF	TGCGCCAGCAGTCGGGGGCGAGGGGGGCCCGGAGGGGAAAAACTGTTTTTT
TRBV4-3	many	TRBJ2-2	NA	CASSQVLDTGELFF	TGCGCCAGCAGCCAAGTCCTGGACACCGGGGAGCTGTTTTTT
TRBV20-1	many	TRBJ2-7	TRBD2	CSAATSGSLREQYF	TGCAGTGCTGCAACTAGCGGGAGCCTCCGCGAGCAGTACTTC